This TCR beta chain was sequenced during a study of identical twins. The CDR3 has 15 residues. Trimming left V 0 bases short and J 0 bases short, with 8 bases between. In germline, CDR1 is LNHNV, CDR2 YYDKDF (reference sequence). Template switching added a universal primer site; cDNA carried unique molecular identifiers. TCRdb processed the 5' RACE reads anew with MiXCR; each CDR3 protein has one entry. This sample yields 450,000 to 600,000 distinct CDR3 sequences, of which around 24% are seen a single time; about 0.48% belongs to the top ten. Overall study findings and caveats: There was more out-of-frame TCR alpha sharing in monozygotic twins than models estimated. Out-of-frame alpha sequences common to twins exhibited an excess of low generation probability. Weaker excess sharing between twins was seen in beta out-of-frame sequences.

As for this clonotype: What it binds is not known.

These data are also associated with another study on yellow fever vaccine responses in identical twins.

The V gene is TRBV15, the J gene TRBJ1-1; the D is unclear. The receptor was derived from a young woman in good health. Sequencing input: CD4+ T cells sorted from blood. DNA for the CDR3: TGTGCCACCAGCAGAGAGGCGGCATTGAACACTGAAGCTTTCTTT. It translates to CATSREAALNTEAFF. The whole variable domain, filled in from reference TRBV15 and TRBJ1-1, reads DAMVIQNPRYQVTQFGKPVTLSCSQTLNHNVMYWYQQKSSQAPKLLFHYYDKDFNNEADTPDNFQSRRPNTSFCFLDIRSPGLGDTAMYLCATSREAALNTEAFFGQGTRLTVV.